The 12 T cell receptor beta chains below were found in one sample sequenced in a study of T cells in Graves' hyperthyroidism and ophthalmopathy. The TCR beta CDR3 regions underwent amplification using RNA transcripts as the source. The HTBI set primed first-round TCR CDR3 RT-PCR. TCRdb redid the calling of the multiplex PCR reads with MiXCR, one entry per CDR3 protein. In the table there are under 300,000 distinct CDR3 sequences, 20% to 25% of which are singletons. Sequences were obtained from blood. The receptor set was obtained from a man between 40 and 49 years old with Graves' hyperthyroidism that later progressed to Graves' ophthalmopathy.

Many counts were recorded for this clonotype. The V call is TRBV5-1, the J call TRBJ1-1; D may be TRBD1 (6 bases). CDR1 and CDR2 from the germline V gene are SGHRS and YFSETQ. The length of the CDR3 is 14 residues. V was shortened by 4 bases and J by 3 bases, with 13 bases between the two germline ends. CDR3 bases: TGCGCCAGCAGCCTAGAAAGGACAGACACTGAAGCTTTCTTT. Its translation: CASSLERTDTEAFF.

CDR3 region: CASRPTGGRGQPQHF. DNA for the CDR3: TGTGCCAGCAGGCCCACGGGAGGGCGCGGCCAGCCCCAGCATTTT. The chain links TRBV27 to TRBJ1-5; the D is unclear. Trimming left V 6 bases short and J 7 bases short, with 19 bases between. Germline-derived CDR1 and CDR2 are MNHEY and SMNVEV (reference sequence). The CDR3 spans 15 residues.

This clonotype was counted between two and nine times. This chain joins TRBV5-6 and TRBJ2-2; D is possibly TRBD1 or TRBD2 (5 bases each). Trimming cost V 4 bases and J 6 bases, with 19 bases left between them. The length of the CDR3 is 16 residues. CDR1 and CDR2 from the germline V gene are SGHDT and YYEEEE. CDR3 region: CASSGPGPFRSGELFF. CDR3 nucleotide sequence: TGTGCCAGCAGCGGACCGGGGCCGTTCCGGTCCGGGGAGCTGTTTTTT.

The rearrangement joins TRBV20-1 to TRBJ1-2; 10 bases match TRBD1. Trimming removed 7 bases from V and 9 bases from J; junction bases left unmatched: 11. Per the germline V gene, CDR1 is DFQATT and CDR2 is SNEGSKA (reference sequence). This CDR3 has 13 residues. CDR3 sequence (DNA): TGCAGTGTCCGGGACAGGGGCGCCACCAGCTACACCTTC. Amino acids: CSVRDRGATSYTF.

The genes are TRBV19 and TRBJ2-7, with 9 bases identical to TRBD1. This CDR3 spans 14 amino acids. From germline, CDR1 is LNHDA and CDR2 SQIVND (reference sequence). V shed 1 base and J 4 bases; nucleotides not matched to a gene: 2. The CDR3 DNA is TGTGCCAGTAGTATAGGGACAGGGGAGTACGAGCAGTACTTC. It specifies CASSIGTGEYEQYF.

This clonotype was observed at least ten times. The chain links TRBV7-3 to TRBJ2-5, with unresolved D. Trimming removed 5 bases from V and 4 bases from J, with 14 bases in between. This CDR3 spans 14 amino acids. The V gene's germline CDR1 is SGHTA and CDR2 FQGTGA. The CDR3 DNA follows: TGTGCCAGCAGCCCCGGCGGCGTCGGAGAGACCCAGTACTTC. It is translated as CASSPGGVGETQYF.

The genes are TRBV7-6 and TRBJ2-7, with unresolved D. This CDR3 contains 12 residues. Germline values: CDR1 SGHVS, CDR2 FNYEAQ. V shed 5 bases and J shed 5 bases, with 10 bases lying between them. The CDR3 nucleotides read TGTGCCAGCAGCGCGACGGGTAACGAGCAGTACTTC. This encodes CASSATGNEQYF.

The table lists this clonotype with a few counts. V usage is TRBV9 and J usage is TRBJ2-5; D gene uncertain. The CDR3 has 14 residues. CDR1 and CDR2 (germline): SGDLS, YYNGEE. The germline V and J ends were trimmed by 0 bases and 5 bases, with 11 bases remaining between them. CDR3 protein: CASSVDDIEETQYF. The CDR3 DNA reads as TGTGCCAGCAGCGTAGATGATATAGAGGAGACCCAGTACTTC.

The chain employs TRBV2 and TRBJ2-2, with 14 bases matching TRBD2. From germline, CDR1 is SNHLY and CDR2 FYNNEI. This CDR3 has 16 amino acids. The V gene end was trimmed by 9 bases and the J gene end by 0 bases; junction bases not matched to a gene: 3. The CDR3, as DNA: TGTGCCAGGGGACTAGCGGGAGCGGCGAACACCGGGGAGCTGTTTTTT. Protein product: CARGLAGAANTGELFF.

This clonotype was detected many times. Compared with germline, one end of the junction differs, possibly owing to a read error. V and J are TRBV25-1 and TRBJ1-1; no clear D. Germline-derived CDR1 and CDR2 are MGHDK and SYGVNS. The CDR3 has 12 residues. CDR3 sequence: CASGERSGEAFF. The CDR3 region has the DNA TGTGCCAGCGGTGAAAGAAGCGGAGAAGCTTTCTTT.

The chain has TRBV6-2 or TRBV6-3 and TRBJ1-1; D is unresolved. The V and J ends lost 8 bases and 1 base respectively, with 11 bases between them. The CDR3 is 13 residues long. Germline V gene lookup returns CDR1 MNHEY and CDR2 SVGEGT. The CDR3 nucleotides are TGTGCCAGCCTAACGTTACAGAACACTGAAGCTTTCTTT. This codes for CASLTLQNTEAFF.

This clonotype was detected a few times. The gene calls are TRBV7-2 and TRBJ1-5, with 7 bases that match TRBD1. The germline V gene encodes CDR1 SGHTA and CDR2 FQGNSA. J gave up 3 bases and V 5 bases, and 4 bases lay outside the gene matches. This CDR3 comprises 14 residues. The CDR3 nucleotides are TGTGCCAGCAGCCGGGACAGCAACAATCAGCCCCAGCATTTT. Translation gives CASSRDSNNQPQHF.